This entry lists 4 T cell receptor beta chains sequenced from one sample in a study of blood T cell repertoires in COVID-19. TCRdb keeps only in-frame clones here, not all; method: immunoSEQ multiplex PCR. The table lists approximately 200,000 clones, about 85% of them singletons, with around 5.5% in the top ten. The source material was peripheral blood. Source of these receptors: a woman in her sixties who had recovered from COVID-19.

The V call is TRBV9, the J call TRBJ1-6; D is uncertain. The germline V gene encodes CDR1 SGDLS and CDR2 YYNGEE. Trimming took 5 bases from V and 0 from J, leaving 18 bases between them. The CDR3 extends over 18 amino acids. CDR3 in DNA: TGTGCCAGCAGGGCACCGACACAGCCGAGCTCCTATAATTCACCCCTCCACTTT. Translated, it gives CASRAPTQPSSYNSPLHF.

This chain links TRBV24-1 with TRBJ1-6; 8 nucleotides align to TRBD1. This CDR3 is 15 amino acids long. The V and J ends lost 7 bases and 10 bases, in that order; junction bases with no gene match: 11. Per germline, CDR1 KGHDR and CDR2 SFDVKD. This CDR3 is CATSAGGVGISPLHF. The CDR3 bases are TGTGCCACCAGCGCAGGGGGCGTGGGTATCTCACCCCTCCACTTT.

The V gene is TRBV9, the J gene TRBJ1-6; TRBD1 is a possible D gene (6 bases). Germline CDR1 is SGDLS and CDR2 is YYNGEE. This CDR3 is 15 amino acids long. Trimming left V 0 bases short and J 6 bases short, with 10 bases between. The CDR3 loop reads CASSVDRASNSPLHF. CDR3 nucleotides: TGTGCCAGCAGCGTAGACAGGGCTTCTAATTCACCCCTCCACTTT. The variable domain in full, with the rest retrieved from reference TRBV9 and TRBJ1-6, is DSGVTQTPKHLITATGQRVTLRCSPRSGDLSVYWYQQSLDQGLQFLIQYYNGEERAKGNILERFSAQQFPDLHSELNLSSLELGDSALYFCASSVDRASNSPLHFGNGTRLTVT.

The rearrangement joins TRBV25-1 to TRBJ2-2; 10 bases are shared with TRBD1. The CDR3 extends over 15 amino acids. Germline CDR1 reads MGHDK; CDR2 reads SYGVNS. V lost 6 bases, J lost 7 bases, and 8 bases stayed unmatched. CDR3 in amino acids: CASRNDRGPGGELFF. The DNA of the CDR3 is TGTGCCAGCAGGAACGACAGGGGGCCAGGCGGGGAGCTGTTTTTT.